Below, 20 T cell receptor beta chains from the same sample are listed, as sequenced in a study of T cell changes during pregnancy in multiple sclerosis. Some clones are missing from TCRdb's copy, which holds only in-frame ones; the method was immunoSEQ multiplex PCR. The sample carries more than 45,000 clones, around 94% recorded once. The source was CD4+ T cells from peripheral blood mononuclear cells, collected in the second trimester of pregnancy. All receptors derive from a female donor in good health, enrolled as a control in a pregnancy study.

The V call is TRBV18, the J call TRBJ2-3; 9 bases align to TRBD1. Germline CDR1 KGHSH, CDR2 LQKENI. The CDR3 is 14 amino acids. V shed 4 bases and J 11 bases; nucleotides not matched to a gene: 10. The CDR3 reads CASSLENRGRGQYF. DNA for the CDR3: TGTGCCAGCTCACTCGAGAACAGGGGGCGAGGGCAGTATTTT. Full variable domain (remainder filled in from reference TRBV18 and TRBJ2-3): NAGVMQNPRHLVRRRGQEARLRCSPMKGHSHVYWYRQLPEEGLKFMVYLQKENIIDESGMPKERFSAEFPKEGPSILRIQQVVRGDSAAYFCASSLENRGRGQYFGPGTRLTVL.

This chain joins TRBV6-1 and TRBJ2-3, with 13 bases fitting TRBD2. Germline V gene lookup returns CDR1 MNHNS and CDR2 SASEGT. This CDR3 has 14 amino acids. V gave up 6 bases and J gave up 6 bases; unmatched junction bases: 3. This CDR3 reads CASRGLAGSDTQYF. CDR3 in DNA: TGTGCCAGCAGGGGACTAGCGGGGTCCGATACGCAGTATTTT.

V usage is TRBV19 and J usage is TRBJ2-2, with D possibly matching TRBD1 (5 bases). CDR1 LNHDA and CDR2 SQIVND come from the germline V gene (reference sequence). V lost 4 bases to trimming and J lost 6 bases, with 15 bases between them. The CDR3 runs to 15 residues. The CDR3 loop reads CASSNAGRLAGELFF. The CDR3 nucleotides are TGTGCCAGTAGTAACGCAGGGCGGCTCGCCGGGGAGCTGTTTTTT.

The chain carries TRBV25-1 and TRBJ1-1, with D tentatively TRBD1 (5 bases). Trimming stripped 1 base from V and 1 base from J, with 13 bases between. Germline-derived CDR1 and CDR2 are MGHDK and SYGVNS. The CDR3 has 16 amino acids. The DNA of the CDR3 is TGTGCCAGCAGTGAATTTGAGGCAGGGAAGAACACTGAAGCTTTCTTT. Translating gives CASSEFEAGKNTEAFF.

The chain uses TRBV11-1 and TRBJ2-1; perhaps TRBD1 as D (5 bases). Germline V gene lookup returns CDR1 SGHAT and CDR2 FQDESV (reference sequence). Trimming removed 5 bases from V and 8 bases from J, with 13 bases in between. This CDR3 region has 13 residues. CDR3 nucleotides: TGTGCCAGCAGCATACTCCAGGGCTATGAGCAGTTCTTC. Its protein is CASSILQGYEQFF. The full variable domain, in which reference TRBV11-1 and TRBJ2-1 provide the parts outside the CDR3, is EAEVAQSPRYKITEKSQAVAFWCDPISGHATLYWYRQILGQGPELLVQFQDESVVDDSQLPKDRFSAERLKGVDSTLKIQPAELGDSAMYLCASSILQGYEQFFGPGTRLTVL.

The chain has TRBV7-2 and TRBJ2-3; D ambiguous. V was pared by 6 bases and J by 2 bases, with 9 bases between. This CDR3 region has 13 residues. Germline V lookup: CDR1 SGHTA, CDR2 FQGNSA. The CDR3 spells CASSKALTDTQYF. The CDR3 DNA reads TGTGCCAGCAGTAAAGCCCTCACAGATACGCAGTATTTT.

This rearrangement joins TRBV10-3 to TRBJ2-5; 8 positions agree with TRBD2. This CDR3 region has 20 residues. Germline CDR1 and CDR2: ENHRY and SYGVKD. With 0 bases clipped from V and 5 bases from J, the junction kept 20 bases outside the gene matches. The CDR3 loop reads CAISESRGATAGVSGETQYF. The CDR3 region has the DNA TGTGCCATCAGTGAGTCGAGAGGGGCGACAGCGGGAGTGAGCGGGGAGACCCAGTACTTC.

The chain joins TRBV5-6 to TRBJ2-5, with D possibly matching TRBD1 (5 bases). The J call may be wrong; the DNA end is better matched by TRBJ2-7. Looked up from germline, CDR1 is SGHDT and CDR2 is YYEEEE. This CDR3 comprises 11 residues. In nucleotides, the CDR3 is TGTGCCAGCAGCTTAAGGGGCGAGCAGTACTTC. Amino acids: CASSLRGEQYF.

This chain links TRBV27 with TRBJ1-1; 7 bases line up with TRBD1. V was clipped by 8 bases and J by 0 bases; unmatched bases: 12. This CDR3 comprises 16 residues. The V gene's germline CDR1 is MNHEY and CDR2 SMNVEV (reference sequence). The CDR3 DNA is TGTGCCAGCCGCTCGATGGGGGACAGAATGAACACTGAAGCTTTCTTT. Translation gives CASRSMGDRMNTEAFF.

This clone was seen more than once but under ten times. The sample has other DNA sequences that encode this CDR3 too. The V gene is TRBV30, the J gene TRBJ1-5; a possible D gene is TRBD1 (6 bases). In germline, CDR1 is GTSNPN, CDR2 SVGIG (reference sequence). Trimming took off 2 bases at V and 4 bases at J, with 9 bases between the two ends. CDR3 size: 13 residues. In DNA form, the CDR3 reads TGTGCCTGGAGTCTACAGGGTAATCAGCCCCAGCATTTT. Translating it yields CAWSLQGNQPQHF.

V usage is TRBV5-1 and J usage is TRBJ2-1, with D possibly TRBD2 on 5 matching bases. The CDR3 contains 15 residues. The V gene lost 0 bases and the J gene lost 5 bases, with 12 bases spanning the gap. CDR1 is SGHRS and CDR2 is YFSETQ in the germline V gene. CDR3 in DNA: TGCGCCAGCAGCTTGGTGGTGGGAGCAAACAATGAGCAGTTCTTC. Its protein is CASSLVVGANNEQFF.

The chain combines TRBV6-1 with TRBJ1-3; D possibly corresponds to TRBD1 (5 bases). Germline V gives CDR1 MNHNS, CDR2 SASEGT. There are 13 residues in the CDR3. The V and J ends lost 3 bases and 9 bases respectively, with 12 bases between them. CDR3 region: CASSDSGFGTIYF. CDR3 bases: TGTGCCAGCAGTGACTCAGGGTTTGGCACCATATATTTT.

CDR3 region: CASSARVAGDNEQFF. The CDR3 DNA reads TGTGCCAGCAGCGCCCGGGTAGCGGGGGACAATGAGCAGTTCTTC. This sequence joins TRBV7-9 and TRBJ2-1; 9 bases fit TRBD2. Unmatched junction bases numbered 7, after V lost 5 bases and J lost 5 bases. The CDR3 spans 15 residues. Per the germline V gene, CDR1 is SEHNR and CDR2 is FQNEAQ (reference sequence).

As DNA, the CDR3 is TGCGCCAGCAGTTCCGGGACAGGGGAAAGGACTGAAGCTTTCTTT. It translates to CASSSGTGERTEAFF. J is TRBJ1-1 and V is TRBV5-1, with 10 bases identical to TRBD1. Trimming removed 5 bases from V and 5 bases from J; junction bases left unmatched: 9. Germline V gives CDR1 SGHRS, CDR2 YFSETQ. This CDR3 comprises 15 residues.

The chain combines TRBV7-8 with TRBJ1-4, with 7 bases identical to TRBD1. Germline V gene data show CDR1 as SGHVS and CDR2 as FQNEAQ. V was clipped by 5 bases and J by 5 bases; unmatched bases: 8. The CDR3 totals 15 residues. The CDR3 is CASSPKTGRNEKLFF. The CDR3, as DNA: TGTGCCAGCAGCCCCAAGACAGGGAGGAATGAAAAACTGTTTTTT.

The rearrangement uses TRBV25-1 and TRBJ2-7; TRBD2 aligns across 12 bases. Germline CDR1 reads MGHDK; CDR2 reads SYGVNS. The CDR3 covers 16 residues. Trimming took 1 base from V and 4 from J; bases not matched to a gene: 5. CDR3 nucleotides: TGTGCCAGCAGTGAATCGACTAGCGGGAGTGCTTACGAGCAGTACTTC. Protein product: CASSESTSGSAYEQYF.

The rearrangement uses TRBV5-4 and TRBJ2-7, with 9 positions matching TRBD2. Germline V CDR1 and CDR2: SGHNT, YYREEE (reference sequence). This CDR3 has 16 amino acids. With 4 bases clipped from V and 0 bases from J, the junction kept 8 bases outside the gene matches. The chain's CDR3 is CASSPAGGDSSYEQYF. As DNA, the CDR3 is TGTGCCAGCAGCCCGGCGGGGGGGGACAGCTCCTACGAGCAGTACTTC.

This chain uses TRBV5-1 with TRBJ2-1, with 8 bases fitting TRBD2. With V trimmed by 0 bases and J by 9 bases, 8 bases remained unmatched. The CDR3 runs to 15 residues. The germline V gene has CDR1 SGHRS and CDR2 YFSETQ. The CDR3 nucleotides read TGCGCCAGCAGCTTGGCCGGGGGGGACATCGGTGAGCAGTTCTTC. This translates into CASSLAGGDIGEQFF.

This sequence joins TRBV5-1 and TRBJ2-5, with D maybe TRBD2 (6 bases). The J call may be faulty, since TRBJ2-7 better matches the DNA end. CDR1 and CDR2 (germline): SGHRS, YFSETQ. There are 17 residues in the CDR3. This CDR3 reads CASSLSLTGETTYEQYF. CDR3 bases: TGCGCCAGCAGCTTATCCCTTACGGGGGAAACGACCTACGAGCAGTACTTC.

The chain carries TRBV6-1 and TRBJ2-1; D is possibly TRBD1 (7 bases). V was clipped by 10 bases and J by 7 bases, with 17 bases between them. Germline CDR1 is MNHNS and CDR2 is SASEGT. The length of the CDR3 is 13 residues. Here the CDR3 reads CATRGGGGNEQFF. In DNA, the CDR3 is TGTGCCACCCGAGGAGGGGGCGGGAATGAGCAGTTCTTC.